This T cell receptor beta chain was sequenced for a study of Tregs in tolerant kidney transplant recipients. Study observations and caveats: For some patients, primers changed over time, blocking nucleotide-level comparison. No direct test of biological reproducibility was done here. Tregs expanded with activated donor B cells seemed most donor-specific.

Only one count was recorded for this clone. Its antigen is as yet unknown. The conserved final phenylalanine or tryptophan is absent from the CDR3, which likely points to a read error. It is unclear where the CDR3 begins or ends on the DNA, so no DNA is shown, and the CDR3 is as TCRdb lists it. Termini included, the CDR3 measures 12 amino acids. Germline CDR1 MNHNS, CDR2 SASEGT. The table came from immunoSEQ multiplex PCR; TCRdb's copy has only in-frame clones and leaves some out. This sample has about 94,000 clones, with 93% found just once. The TCR originated in a human donor who received a combined kidney and bone marrow transplant. The chain joins TRBV6-1 to TRBJ1-1; TRBD1 was called by the table and not checked on the DNA. The sequences come from CD4+ T cells from blood, collected before the transplant. CDR3 loop: CASSEANPRGAL.